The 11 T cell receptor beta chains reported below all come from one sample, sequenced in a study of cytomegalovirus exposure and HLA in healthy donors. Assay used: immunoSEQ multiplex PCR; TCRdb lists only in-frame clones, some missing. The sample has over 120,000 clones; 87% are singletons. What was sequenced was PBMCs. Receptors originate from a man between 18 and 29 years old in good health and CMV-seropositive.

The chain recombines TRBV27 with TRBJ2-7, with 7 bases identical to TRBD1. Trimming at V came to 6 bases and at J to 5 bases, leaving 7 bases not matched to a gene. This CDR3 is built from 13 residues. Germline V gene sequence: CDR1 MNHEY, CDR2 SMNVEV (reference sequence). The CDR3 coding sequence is TGTGCCAGCAGCCTATTAGGGGGCCACGAGCAGTACTTC. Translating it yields CASSLLGGHEQYF.

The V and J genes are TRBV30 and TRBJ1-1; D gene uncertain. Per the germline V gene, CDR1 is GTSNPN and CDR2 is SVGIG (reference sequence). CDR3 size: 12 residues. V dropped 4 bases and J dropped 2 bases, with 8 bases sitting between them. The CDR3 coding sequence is TGTGCCTGGAAGTGGACTAACACTGAAGCTTTCTTT. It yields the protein CAWKWTNTEAFF.

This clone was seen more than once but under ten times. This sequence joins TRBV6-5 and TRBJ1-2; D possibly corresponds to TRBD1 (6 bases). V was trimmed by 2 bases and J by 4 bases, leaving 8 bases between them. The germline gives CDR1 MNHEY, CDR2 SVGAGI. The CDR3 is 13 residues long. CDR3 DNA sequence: TGTGCCAGCAGTTACGGGGGCTCCTATGGCTACACCTTC. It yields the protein CASSYGGSYGYTF.

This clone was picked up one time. CDR3: CASSLGTSEETQYF. DNA of the CDR3: TGCGCCAGCAGCTTGGGGACTAGCGAAGAGACCCAGTACTTC. The V call is TRBV5-1, the J call TRBJ2-5; 9 bases are shared with TRBD2. Trimming removed 0 bases from V and 3 bases from J; junction bases left unmatched: 0. Per germline, CDR1 SGHRS and CDR2 YFSETQ. This CDR3 has 14 residues.

The CDR3: CASSLRTGRDGYTF. The CDR3 coding sequence is TGCGCCAGCAGCCTCCGGACAGGGAGGGATGGCTACACCTTC. The chain uses TRBV4-1 and TRBJ1-2; TRBD1 matches 8 bases. V dropped 4 bases and J dropped 6; count of bases not matched to a gene: 7. This CDR3 has 14 amino acids. Germline CDR1 reads MGHRA; CDR2 reads YSYEKL.

The CDR3 sequence is CASSWGRGSGGPVVNEQFF. CDR3 nucleotides: TGTGCCAGCAGCTGGGGACGTGGTAGCGGGGGACCCGTGGTGAATGAGCAGTTCTTC. The chain employs TRBV11-1 and TRBJ2-1, with 9 bases identical to TRBD2. The trim removed 4 bases at V and 7 bases at J, leaving 20 bases unmatched. CDR1 is SGHAT and CDR2 is FQDESV in the germline V gene (reference sequence). The CDR3 spans 19 residues.

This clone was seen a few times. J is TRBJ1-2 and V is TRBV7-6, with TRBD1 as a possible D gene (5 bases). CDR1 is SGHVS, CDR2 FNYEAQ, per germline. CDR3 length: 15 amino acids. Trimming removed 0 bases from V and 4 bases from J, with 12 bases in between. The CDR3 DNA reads TGTGCCAGCAGCTTAGCCAGCCAGGGCGGCTATGGCTACACCTTC. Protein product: CASSLASQGGYGYTF.

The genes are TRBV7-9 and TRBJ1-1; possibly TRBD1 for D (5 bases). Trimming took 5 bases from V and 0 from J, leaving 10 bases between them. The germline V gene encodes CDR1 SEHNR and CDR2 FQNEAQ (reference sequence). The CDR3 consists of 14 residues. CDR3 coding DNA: TGTGCCAGCAGCATTGGACACCTGAACACTGAAGCTTTCTTT. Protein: CASSIGHLNTEAFF.

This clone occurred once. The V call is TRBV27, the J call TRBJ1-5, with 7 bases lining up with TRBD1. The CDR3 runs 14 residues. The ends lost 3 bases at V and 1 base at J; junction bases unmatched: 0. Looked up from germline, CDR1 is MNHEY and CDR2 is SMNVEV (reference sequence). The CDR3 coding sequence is TGTGCCAGCAGTTTCAGGGGGAGCAATCAGCCCCAGCATTTT. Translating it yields CASSFRGSNQPQHF.

In nucleotides, the CDR3 is TGTGCCAGCTCACCACAAGACAGCCCCCACTATGGCTACACCTTC. Its protein is CASSPQDSPHYGYTF. The chain employs TRBV18 and TRBJ1-2, with a tentative D call TRBD1 (5 bases). Germline loops: CDR1 KGHSH, CDR2 LQKENI. Trimming left V 1 base short and J 3 bases short, with 12 bases between. This CDR3 region has 15 residues. Looking up the rest from reference TRBV18 and TRBJ1-2 gives the full variable domain: NAGVMQNPRHLVRRRGQEARLRCSPMKGHSHVYWYRQLPEEGLKFMVYLQKENIIDESGMPKERFSAEFPKEGPSILRIQQVVRGDSAAYFCASSPQDSPHYGYTFGSGTRLTVV.

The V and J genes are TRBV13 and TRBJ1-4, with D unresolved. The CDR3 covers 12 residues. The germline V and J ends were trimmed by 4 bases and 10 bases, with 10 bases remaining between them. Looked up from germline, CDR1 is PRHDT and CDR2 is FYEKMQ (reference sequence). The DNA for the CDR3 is TGTGCCAGCAGCTACAGTCGGGGAAAACTGTTTTTT. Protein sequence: CASSYSRGKLFF.